These 24 T cell receptor beta chains were sequenced from one sample in a study of control samples from healthy donors and cancer patients. Assay: immunoSEQ multiplex PCR; the TCRdb copy retains only in-frame clones and omits some. The sample has some 140,000 clones; 80% to 90% are singletons. Sequencing was carried out using blood. The source of these receptors is a woman in her 30s in good health.

The rearrangement uses TRBV7-2 and TRBJ2-5, with 12 bases matching TRBD2. Germline V gene lookup returns CDR1 SGHTA and CDR2 FQGNSA. The length of the CDR3 is 16 residues. V lost 0 bases and J lost 2; bases outside the gene matches: 1. The CDR3: CASSLAGTSGQETQYF. The CDR3 nucleotides are TGTGCCAGCAGCTTAGCGGGGACTAGCGGGCAAGAGACCCAGTACTTC.

J is TRBJ2-7 and V is TRBV3-1 (or the pseudogene TRBV3-2); D not certain. Trimming removed 1 base from V and 5 bases from J, with 24 bases in between. This CDR3 contains 18 residues. Germline V gene data show CDR1 as LGHDT and CDR2 as YNNKEL (reference sequence). For the CDR3, the DNA is TGTGCCAGCAGCCAAGCGGGTCTGGTTCGGTCCCCTACAGACGAGCAGTACTTC. Translated, it gives CASSQAGLVRSPTDEQYF.

The chain employs TRBV7-2 and TRBJ1-1; D is ambiguous. This CDR3 comprises 13 residues. The V gene lost 7 bases and the J gene lost 1 base, with 10 bases spanning the gap. Germline loops: CDR1 SGHTA, CDR2 FQGNSA. This CDR3 reads CASNGEANTEAFF. DNA of the CDR3: TGTGCCAGCAACGGGGAGGCGAACACTGAAGCTTTCTTT.

The V call is TRBV29-1, the J call TRBJ2-2, with 8 bases lining up with TRBD1. The CDR3 is made up of 15 amino acids. Germline V gives CDR1 SQVTM, CDR2 ANQGSEA. The V and J ends lost 6 bases and 3 bases, in that order; junction bases with no gene match: 9. The CDR3: CSVGTGGSYTGELFF. CDR3 nucleotide sequence: TGCAGCGTGGGGACAGGCGGATCGTACACCGGGGAGCTGTTTTTT.

This chain connects TRBV6-2 or TRBV6-3 to TRBJ2-1, with 9 bases matching TRBD2. The V segment lost 4 bases and the J segment 0 bases; nucleotides outside the gene matches: 4. The CDR3 has 16 amino acids. Looked up from germline, CDR1 is MNHEY and CDR2 is SVGEGT. CDR3 protein: CASSSYSGSSYNEQFF. DNA for the CDR3: TGTGCCAGCAGTTCGTATAGCGGGAGCTCCTACAATGAGCAGTTCTTC.

The rearrangement uses TRBV5-8 and TRBJ2-5; 9 nucleotides line up with TRBD2. The CDR3 totals 18 residues. Germline-derived CDR1 and CDR2 are SGHTS and YDEGEE. V shed 0 bases, J shed 5 bases, and the junction held 14 bases outside the gene matches. The DNA for the CDR3 is TGTGCCAGCAGCTTGGGAGCGGGAGGTATTGGTCGCGGGGAGACCCAGTACTTC. This encodes CASSLGAGGIGRGETQYF.

The gene calls are TRBV4-2 and TRBJ1-1; D is perhaps TRBD1 (6 bases). Trimming cost V 0 bases and J 0 bases, with 11 bases left between them. Germline V gene sequence: CDR1 LGHNA, CDR2 YNFKEQ. The CDR3 has 16 residues. CDR3 sequence (DNA): TGTGCCAGCAGCCAAGATTGGGGGGCGTTGAACACTGAAGCTTTCTTT. Amino acid sequence: CASSQDWGALNTEAFF.

For the CDR3, the DNA is TGTGCCAGCAGCTTGGCGACCGGGACTAGCGGGAGGGAGCAGTTCTTC. This translates into CASSLATGTSGREQFF. The chain joins TRBV7-6 to TRBJ2-1, with 15 bases fitting TRBD2. The CDR3 loop spans 16 amino acids. CDR1 is SGHVS and CDR2 is FNYEAQ in the germline V gene. V lost 3 bases, J lost 10 bases, and 7 bases stayed unmatched.

The gene calls are TRBV27 and TRBJ2-5; D uncertain. The V gene lost 0 bases and the J gene lost 2 bases, with 7 bases spanning the gap. Germline V gene sequence: CDR1 MNHEY, CDR2 SMNVEV (reference sequence). The CDR3 spans 14 residues. DNA of the CDR3: TGTGCCAGCAGTTTATCGAAGGCACAAGAGACCCAGTACTTC. It translates to CASSLSKAQETQYF.

The chain carries TRBV7-9 and TRBJ2-1; 14 bases align to TRBD2. CDR1 is SEHNR, CDR2 FQNEAQ, per germline (reference sequence). This CDR3 region has 16 residues. Trimming at V came to 5 bases and at J to 3 bases, leaving 3 bases not matched to a gene. The CDR3: CASSRGLAGDYNEQFF. CDR3 coding DNA: TGTGCCAGCAGCCGGGGACTAGCGGGAGACTACAATGAGCAGTTCTTC.

The CDR3 bases are TGTGCCAGCAGCTTCAGCGGGAGGGCCTCAAGAGATACGCAGTATTTT. As protein: CASSFSGRASRDTQYF. The chain has TRBV5-6 and TRBJ2-3; TRBD2 agrees at 10 bases. The CDR3 has 16 residues. Looked up from germline, CDR1 is SGHDT and CDR2 is YYEEEE. J gave up 5 bases and V 2 bases, and 8 bases lay outside the gene matches.

The chain uses TRBV30 and TRBJ1-5; D remains unclear. Germline V gene lookup returns CDR1 GTSNPN and CDR2 SVGIG (reference sequence). Trimming removed 1 base at V and 1 base at J, with 5 bases between. CDR3 length: 13 amino acids. The CDR3 loop is CAWSGESNQPQHF. For the CDR3, the DNA is TGTGCCTGGAGTGGGGAGAGCAATCAGCCCCAGCATTTT.

The chain employs TRBV3-1 (or the pseudogene TRBV3-2) and TRBJ2-2; TRBD1 agrees at 11 bases. CDR3 length: 20 residues. The germline V gene encodes CDR1 LGHDT and CDR2 YNNKEL (reference sequence). After removal of 6 bases from V and 7 bases from J, the junction contained 22 bases not matched to a gene. CDR3 in amino acids: CASSLWTGGAGRIIRGELFF. CDR3 DNA sequence: TGTGCCAGCAGTCTCTGGACAGGGGGCGCGGGACGAATTATACGCGGGGAGCTGTTTTTT.

The V and J genes are TRBV5-1 and TRBJ2-5; D call uncertain. Between the trimmed V and J ends, which lost 6 bases and 4 bases, there was a span of 10 bases. Looked up from germline, CDR1 is SGHRS and CDR2 is YFSETQ. This CDR3 region has 12 residues. CDR3 in amino acids: CASTMGSETQYF. As DNA, the CDR3 is TGCGCCAGCACGATGGGGTCAGAGACCCAGTACTTC. Full variable domain (missing parts from reference TRBV5-1 and TRBJ2-5): KAGVTQTPRYLIKTRGQQVTLSCSPISGHRSVSWYQQTPGQGLQFLFEYFSETQRNKGNFPGRFSGRQFSNSRSEMNVSTLELGDSALYLCASTMGSETQYFGPGTRLLVL.

The chain combines TRBV12-1 with TRBJ1-1. TRBV12-1 is recorded as a pseudogene. This CDR3 region has 14 residues. The CDR3 coding sequence is TGTGCCAGCAGCTTTGAACGGGGGTTAACTGAAGCTTTCTTT. Amino acids: CASSFERGLTEAFF.

This chain joins TRBV10-1 and TRBJ2-1, with 10 bases matching TRBD2. This CDR3 has 17 residues. Looked up from germline, CDR1 is WNHNN and CDR2 is SYGVQD (reference sequence). With V trimmed by 6 bases and J by 4 bases, 12 bases remained unmatched. CDR3 loop: CASRWNSGRPPYNEQFF. In nucleotides, the CDR3 is TGCGCCAGCAGATGGAATAGCGGGAGGCCCCCATACAATGAGCAGTTCTTC.

V is TRBV4-1 and J is TRBJ2-3; D is unclear. CDR1 and CDR2 from the germline V gene are MGHRA and YSYEKL. The CDR3 consists of 17 residues. The V gene lost 0 bases and the J gene lost 0 bases, with 13 bases spanning the gap. CDR3 protein: CASSQDSAGRSTDTQYF. The CDR3, as DNA: TGCGCCAGCAGCCAAGATTCCGCCGGTCGTAGCACAGATACGCAGTATTTT.

The J gene is TRBJ2-1, the V gene TRBV2; 9 bases fit TRBD2. V lost 3 bases, J lost 2 bases, and 2 bases stayed unmatched. The CDR3 is 15 amino acids. Germline CDR1 is SNHLY and CDR2 is FYNNEI. The CDR3 spells CASSDQRGAYNEQFF. The CDR3 coding sequence is TGTGCCAGCAGTGACCAGCGGGGGGCCTACAATGAGCAGTTCTTC.

The J gene is TRBJ2-5, the V gene TRBV11-2; 11 nucleotides match TRBD1. The junction had 6 bases not matched to a gene; V was cut back by 4 bases and J by 2 bases. The length of the CDR3 is 16 residues. CDR1 is SGHAT, CDR2 FQNNGV, per germline. DNA for the CDR3: TGTGCCAGCAGCTACGGGACAGGGGGTGAACAAGAGACCCAGTACTTC. Translating it yields CASSYGTGGEQETQYF.

This clone was recorded once. An end of the junction does not agree with germline; a read error may underlie this. V gene TRBV27 combines with J gene TRBJ1-5, with D possibly matching TRBD1 (5 bases). This CDR3 spans 14 amino acids. CDR1 is MNHEY and CDR2 is SMNVEV in the germline V gene (reference sequence). The CDR3 nucleotides read TGTGCCAGCAGTTTATCGGGCAGGGATCAACCCCAGCATTTT. It encodes CASSLSGRDQPQHF.

The chain joins TRBV30 to TRBJ2-1; perhaps TRBD1 as D (5 bases). The CDR3 runs 13 residues. The V gene lost 0 bases and the J gene lost 10 bases, with 13 bases spanning the gap. Germline V gene lookup returns CDR1 GTSNPN and CDR2 SVGIG (reference sequence). This CDR3 is CAWSVLQGTEQFF. CDR3 nucleotide sequence: TGTGCCTGGAGTGTACTCCAGGGAACCGAGCAGTTCTTC.

The chain employs TRBV7-3 and TRBJ1-3; TRBD1 is a possible D gene (5 bases). From germline, CDR1 is SGHTA and CDR2 FQGTGA. The CDR3 sequence is 12 residues long. V was trimmed by 8 bases and J by 0 bases, leaving 5 bases between them. In DNA, the CDR3 is TGTGCCAGCGGGACCTCTGGAAACACCATATATTTT. Protein: CASGTSGNTIYF.

The rearrangement uses TRBV19 and TRBJ1-3; TRBD1 aligns across 9 bases. The CDR3 runs to 17 residues. V was clipped by 1 base and J by 8 bases; unmatched bases: 12. CDR1 and CDR2 (germline): LNHDA, SQIVND (reference sequence). CDR3: CASSIGRTGESKDTIYF. The DNA for the CDR3 is TGTGCCAGTAGTATAGGTCGGACAGGGGAATCTAAGGACACCATATATTTT.

The chain combines TRBV21-1 with TRBJ2-7; TRBD2, the table's D call, was not compared with the DNA. TRBV21-1 is described as a pseudogene. The CDR3 length is 15 residues. CDR3: CASSSLGRDAYEQYF. For the CDR3, the DNA is TGTGCCAGCAGCTCCTTGGGGAGGGACGCCTACGAGCAGTACTTC.